These 26 T cell receptor beta chains originate from one sample sequenced in a study of cytomegalovirus exposure and HLA in healthy donors. Use of 60 Vbeta and 13 Jbeta primers characterized the PCR. Libraries were prepared by immunoSEQ multiplex PCR; TCRdb keeps only in-frame clonotypes and omits some of them. Of 150,000 to 200,000 clones listed, over 70% are singletons. The sequenced sample was PBMCs. The receptors were gathered from a woman aged 45-65 years in good health and CMV-seronegative.

The chain is built from TRBV11-3 and TRBJ2-3; D might be TRBD2 (6 bases). Germline V CDR1 and CDR2: SGHNT, YENEEA. With 4 bases removed from V and 5 bases from J, the gap between germline ends came to 13 bases. The CDR3 is 14 residues long. The CDR3 DNA reads as TGTGCCAGCAGCTATGGAGGGGATTTAGATACGCAGTATTTT. This translates into CASSYGGDLDTQYF.

The V call is TRBV27, the J call TRBJ2-7; tentatively, D is TRBD2 (5 bases). CDR3 length: 13 amino acids. Between the trimmed V and J ends, which lost 7 bases and 2 bases, there was a span of 12 bases. Germline V gene lookup returns CDR1 MNHEY and CDR2 SMNVEV (reference sequence). As DNA, the CDR3 is TGTGCCAGCACGAAGTCCGGGGCCTACGAGCAGTACTTC. This translates into CASTKSGAYEQYF.

This clone has just a few counts. The chain links TRBV19 to TRBJ2-5; TRBD1 aligns across 8 bases. The J call may not be correct, given that the DNA end is closer to TRBJ2-7. This CDR3 has 15 amino acids. The germline V gene encodes CDR1 LNHDA and CDR2 SQIVND (reference sequence). CDR3 nucleotides: TGTGCCAGTAGTGTTAGGACAGGGCGCTCCTACGAGCAGTACTTC. Translation gives CASSVRTGRSYEQYF.

The genes are TRBV14 and TRBJ1-2; D might be TRBD1 (6 bases). Germline V CDR1 and CDR2: SGHDN, FVKESK. The CDR3 consists of 16 residues. V was pared by 4 bases and J by 4 bases, with 19 bases between. This CDR3 is CASSPIAGAPLYGYTF. CDR3 DNA sequence: TGTGCCAGCAGCCCCATCGCGGGGGCTCCCCTCTATGGCTACACCTTC.

Concerning this clone itself: Other DNA variants within this sample encode the same CDR3. The rearrangement links TRBV7-2 to TRBJ2-1; D is unresolved. From germline, CDR1 is SGHTA and CDR2 FQGNSA. The CDR3 has 13 residues. V gave up 3 bases and J gave up 0 bases, with 3 bases separating them. The chain's CDR3 is CASSLSSYNEQFF. The CDR3, as DNA: TGTGCCAGCAGCTTGAGCTCCTACAATGAGCAGTTCTTC.

The chain has TRBV6-5 and TRBJ2-1; 11 bases align to TRBD1. Germline V gene lookup returns CDR1 MNHEY and CDR2 SVGAGI. There are 13 residues in the CDR3. Trimming removed 5 bases from V and 9 bases from J; junction bases left unmatched: 3. The DNA of the CDR3 is TGTGCCAGCAGTGCGGGACAGGGGGGTGAGCAGTTCTTC. Its translation: CASSAGQGGEQFF.

The V and J genes are TRBV5-1 and TRBJ2-3; D may be TRBD2 (6 bases). Deletions cut 5 bases from V and 2 bases from J, with 15 bases between. Per germline, CDR1 SGHRS and CDR2 YFSETQ. This CDR3 spans 15 amino acids. CDR3 in amino acids: CASRLSSAPTDTQYF. The CDR3 DNA reads as TGCGCCAGCAGATTATCTAGCGCTCCCACAGATACGCAGTATTTT.

The genes are TRBV7-9 and TRBJ1-2; D gene ambiguous. The V end was cut by 2 bases, the J end by 0 bases, with 4 bases between. The CDR3 runs 13 residues. Germline V lookup: CDR1 SEHNR, CDR2 FQNEAQ (reference sequence). The CDR3: CASSLSSNYGYTF. CDR3 DNA: TGTGCCAGCAGCTTATCCTCTAACTATGGCTACACCTTC.

Written as DNA, the CDR3 is TGTGCCAGCAGTTTATTTGGGGGAGGACAGCCCCAGCATTTT. It translates to CASSLFGGGQPQHF. The V gene is TRBV28, the J gene TRBJ1-5, with D perhaps matching TRBD1 (5 bases). The CDR3 totals 14 residues. CDR1 and CDR2 (germline): MDHEN, SYDVKM. Trimming shortened V by 1 base and J by 7 bases, and 11 bases separated the two germline ends.

The chain is built from TRBV7-2 and TRBJ2-5; 15 bases match TRBD2. Germline CDR1 is SGHTA and CDR2 is FQGNSA. The CDR3 contains 18 residues. V was clipped by 0 bases and J by 5 bases; unmatched bases: 7. As DNA, the CDR3 is TGTGCCAGCAGCTTAGCGAGAGGACTAGCGGGGGGGTGGGAGACCCAGTACTTC. This gives the protein CASSLARGLAGGWETQYF.

The chain carries TRBV28 and TRBJ2-1; weak D call: TRBD2 (7 bases). CDR3 size: 16 residues. V gave up 5 bases and J gave up 7 bases, with 21 bases separating them. Germline V gives CDR1 MDHEN, CDR2 SYDVKM. For the CDR3, the DNA is TGTGCCAGCAGTATGGTAGGGGCGGGGGCTACAAATGAGCAGTTCTTC. It specifies CASSMVGAGATNEQFF.

The chain has TRBV19 and TRBJ1-4; 7 bases match TRBD1. This CDR3 is built from 14 residues. The germline V gene has CDR1 LNHDA and CDR2 SQIVND (reference sequence). The junction had 1 base not matched to a gene; V was cut back by 6 bases and J by 0 bases. CDR3: CASRTGTTNEKLFF. DNA for the CDR3: TGTGCCAGTAGGACAGGGACAACTAATGAAAAACTGTTTTTT.

The chain uses TRBV4-1 and TRBJ2-7; perhaps TRBD1 as D (5 bases). The CDR3 totals 15 residues. Trimming pared 3 bases from V and 4 bases from J, leaving 16 bases between. From germline, CDR1 is MGHRA and CDR2 YSYEKL. The CDR3 DNA is TGCGCCAGCAGCCACCTCGGGCAGGGTATATACGAGCAGTACTTC. Its protein product is CASSHLGQGIYEQYF.

Points on this clone: This sample also contains other DNA sequences that code for the same CDR3. CDR3 nucleotide sequence: TGCGCCAGCAGCTTGGCCGGGGAAACTGAAGCTTTCTTT. Translated: CASSLAGETEAFF. The chain links TRBV5-1 to TRBJ1-1; no firm D call. The V end lost 0 bases, the J end lost 5 bases, and 8 bases lay between the germline ends. CDR3 length: 13 residues. CDR1 and CDR2 from the germline V gene are SGHRS and YFSETQ.

This chain links TRBV7-9 with TRBJ2-5; 7 bases agree with TRBD1. Looked up from germline, CDR1 is SEHNR and CDR2 is FQNEAQ (reference sequence). The J segment lost 3 bases and the V segment lost 7 bases, leaving 5 bases of the junction unmatched. This CDR3 is built from 13 residues. The CDR3 nucleotides are TGTGCCAGCACCGTCGACAGGGAAGAGACCCAGTACTTC. It yields the protein CASTVDREETQYF.

This chain links TRBV25-1 with TRBJ1-1, with a possible D match to TRBD1 (5 bases). V lost 0 bases to trimming and J lost 0 bases, with 14 bases between them. CDR1 and CDR2 from the germline V gene are MGHDK and SYGVNS. The CDR3 loop spans 17 amino acids. The CDR3 DNA reads as TGTGCCAGCAGTGAATATCGGTTGGGGGGTCTGAACACTGAAGCTTTCTTT. Its protein product is CASSEYRLGGLNTEAFF. Supplemented by reference TRBV25-1 and TRBJ1-1, the full variable domain reads EADIYQTPRYLVIGTGKKITLECSQTMGHDKMYWYQQDPGMELHLIHYSYGVNSTEKGDLSSESTVSRIRTEHFPLTLESARPSHTSQYLCASSEYRLGGLNTEAFFGQGTRLTVV.

This clone is a singleton in its sample. The rearrangement links TRBV28 to TRBJ2-7, with no clear D. Trimming took 7 bases from V and 0 from J, leaving 10 bases between them. From germline, CDR1 is MDHEN and CDR2 SYDVKM. The CDR3 covers 13 residues. CDR3 residues: CASTPALSYEQYF. CDR3 DNA: TGTGCCAGCACCCCCGCGCTCTCCTACGAGCAGTACTTC.

The chain uses TRBV21-1 and TRBJ2-2; the table's D call TRBD2 went unverified against the DNA. TRBV21-1 is a pseudogene segment. The CDR3 is 17 residues long. The CDR3 here is CASSKGILSGGTGELFF. The CDR3, as DNA: TGTGCCAGCAGCAAGGGCATTCTTAGCGGGGGGACCGGGGAGCTGTTTTTT.

The V gene is TRBV28, the J gene TRBJ1-2; tentative D call: TRBD1 (5 bases). Germline V gene sequence: CDR1 MDHEN, CDR2 SYDVKM. The ends were cut back, 6 bases at V and 2 bases at J, with 16 bases in the middle. The CDR3 has 15 residues. In DNA, the CDR3 is TGTGCCAGCAGGGCCTCCGGGGGGACGAACTATGGCTACACCTTC. Amino acids: CASRASGGTNYGYTF.

The chain uses TRBV14 and TRBJ2-5; a possible D gene is TRBD2 (5 bases). Trimming took 0 bases from V and 5 from J, leaving 13 bases between them. Germline CDR1 SGHDN, CDR2 FVKESK. The CDR3 extends over 15 amino acids. The CDR3 here is CASSQDRGLFETQYF. The CDR3 DNA sequence: TGTGCCAGCAGCCAAGACCGCGGGCTTTTTGAGACCCAGTACTTC.

J is TRBJ1-3 and V is TRBV18, with D tentatively TRBD1 (5 bases). The CDR3 runs 15 residues. Germline CDR1 KGHSH, CDR2 LQKENI. V dropped 10 bases and J dropped 0 bases, with 16 bases sitting between them. The CDR3 DNA is TGTGCCACATCCTACACCGGGGGCTCTGGAAACACCATATATTTT. This codes for CATSYTGGSGNTIYF. Full variable domain (outside the CDR3, taken from reference TRBV18 and TRBJ1-3): NAGVMQNPRHLVRRRGQEARLRCSPMKGHSHVYWYRQLPEEGLKFMVYLQKENIIDESGMPKERFSAEFPKEGPSILRIQQVVRGDSAAYFCATSYTGGSGNTIYFGEGSWLTVV.

A few counts support this clone. V usage is TRBV2 and J usage is TRBJ1-2, with 7 bases identical to TRBD1. Trimming took 9 bases from V and 2 from J; bases not matched to a gene: 9. The CDR3 is made up of 14 amino acids. The germline gives CDR1 SNHLY, CDR2 FYNNEI. CDR3 residues: CARTWDSVNYGYTF. The CDR3 coding sequence is TGTGCCAGGACCTGGGACAGCGTAAACTATGGCTACACCTTC.

The J gene is TRBJ1-5, the V gene TRBV28, with 10 bases that match TRBD1. With V trimmed by 5 bases and J by 4 bases, 8 bases remained unmatched. CDR3 length equals 16 residues. Per germline, CDR1 MDHEN and CDR2 SYDVKM. The CDR3 coding sequence is TGTGCCAGCAGTCTCGGGACAGGGGTCGTTAATCAGCCCCAGCATTTT. Amino acid sequence: CASSLGTGVVNQPQHF.

The chain has TRBV25-1 and TRBJ2-1; D is possibly TRBD1 (6 bases). Per germline, CDR1 MGHDK and CDR2 SYGVNS. CDR3 size: 15 residues. V was shortened by 4 bases and J by 0 bases, with 10 bases between the two germline ends. DNA for the CDR3: TGTGCCAGCAGTGTAACAGGGAGCTCCTACAATGAGCAGTTCTTC. Translating gives CASSVTGSSYNEQFF.

This sequence joins TRBV27 and TRBJ2-7, with TRBD1 identical over 7 bases. Per germline, CDR1 MNHEY and CDR2 SMNVEV (reference sequence). The CDR3 is 15 amino acids. With V trimmed by 6 bases and J by 1 base, 9 bases remained unmatched. The CDR3, as DNA: TGTGCCAGCAGCCCCTCCCCGACAGGGTCCTACGAGCAGTACTTC. As protein: CASSPSPTGSYEQYF.

The rearrangement links TRBV6-6 to TRBJ1-6; possibly TRBD1 for D (5 bases). The CDR3 length is 14 residues. V was shortened by 5 bases and J by 11 bases, with 16 bases between the two germline ends. Germline lookup yields CDR1 MNHNY and CDR2 SVGAGI (reference sequence). DNA of the CDR3: TGTGCCAGCAGTAAAACGACAGCACGGACACCCCTCCACTTT. Protein sequence: CASSKTTARTPLHF.